This is a list of T cell receptor beta chains from one sample in a study of T cell responses to AZD1222 COVID-19 vaccine. Repertoires were generated with immunoSEQ multiplex PCR, while TCRdb's copy carries only in-frame clones and drops some. The sample includes some 100,000 clones, about 89% of them seen just once. The specimen comprised peripheral blood, sampled on day 0 of AZD1222 vaccination. These receptors all stem from an adult in good health. The CDR3 runs from the conserved cysteine through the conserved F or W. Each record gives: J gene, D gene, V gene, clone size, CDR3 protein, CDR3 DNA. A D gene is named only where the DNA matches it firmly. Size is stated for part of the rows, as once, few or many counts, or as a class when the clone is expanded.

>TRBJ1-4|NA|TRBV3-1/TRBV3-2|NA
CASSQEPQKLFF
TGTGCCAGCAGCCAAGAGCCGCAGAAACTGTTTTTT
>TRBJ1-2|NA|TRBV20-1|NA
CSASPGWGYTF
TGCAGTGCTAGTCCAGGGTGGGGCTACACCTTC
>TRBJ1-3|NA|TRBV6-1|NA
CASSELTPPYSGNTIYF
TGTGCCAGCAGTGAATTAACACCTCCTTACTCTGGAAACACCATATATTTT
>TRBJ2-5|NA|TRBV12-5|NA
CASGLFVGYQETQYF
TGTGCTAGTGGTTTGTTCGTGGGTTACCAAGAGACCCAGTACTTC
>TRBJ2-7|NA|TRBV13|NA
CASTRGAPNYEQYF
TGTGCCAGCACCCGCGGGGCTCCAAACTACGAGCAGTACTTC
>TRBJ2-2|NA|TRBV7-2|NA
CASSLASRVSTGELFF
TGTGCCAGCAGCTTAGCTTCCAGGGTTAGCACCGGGGAGCTGTTTTTT
>TRBJ1-1|NA|TRBV12-3/TRBV12-4|NA
CASSLGQKAFF
TGTGCCAGCAGTTTGGGCCAGAAAGCTTTCTTT
>TRBJ1-2|NA|TRBV27|NA
CASSQAQHNYGYTF
TGTGCCAGCAGCCAGGCGCAGCATAACTATGGCTACACCTTC
>TRBJ2-7|TRBD1|TRBV29-1|NA
CSVEEGGQGSPYEQYF
TGCAGCGTTGAAGAGGGGGGACAGGGGTCTCCCTACGAGCAGTACTTC
>TRBJ1-6|TRBD1|TRBV2|NA
CASRTGTRDSPLHF
TGTGCCAGCAGGACAGGGACTAGAGATTCACCCCTCCACTTT
>TRBJ2-3|TRBD2|TRBV3-1/TRBV3-2|once
CASSLRAGVTDTQYF
TGTGCCAGCAGCCTAAGAGCGGGAGTGACAGATACGCAGTATTTT
>TRBJ2-3|NA|TRBV18|once
CASSPRDTQYF
TGTGCCAGCTCACCACGCGATACGCAGTATTTT
>TRBJ2-4|NA|TRBV11-2|NA
CASSLDGGDIQYF
TGTGCCAGCAGCTTAGATGGGGGCGACATTCAGTACTTC
>TRBJ2-1|TRBD1|TRBV12-3/TRBV12-4|NA
CASSDRANEQFF
TGTGCCAGCAGTGACAGGGCCAATGAGCAGTTCTTC
>TRBJ1-3|NA|TRBV18|NA
CASSPKTRGNTIYF
TGTGCCAGCTCACCGAAAACGAGGGGGAACACCATATATTTT
>TRBJ1-1|NA|TRBV3-1/TRBV3-2|few
CASSQDGGWGTEAFF
TGTGCCAGCAGCCAAGACGGGGGTTGGGGCACTGAAGCTTTCTTT
>TRBJ2-3|TRBD2|TRBV6-4|NA
CASSDPPSGRALGSTDTQYF
TGTGCCAGCAGTGATCCCCCTAGCGGGAGGGCCCTCGGAAGCACAGATACGCAGTATTTT
>TRBJ2-7|TRBD2|TRBV19|NA
CASSIDYRGDPYEQYF
TGTGCCAGTAGTATAGATTATCGGGGGGATCCCTACGAGCAGTACTTC
>TRBJ2-1|TRBD2|TRBV29-1|NA
CSVEGADAPGLAGGSYNEQFF
TGCAGCGTTGAAGGTGCTGACGCTCCGGGACTAGCGGGAGGTTCCTACAATGAGCAGTTCTTC
>TRBJ1-6|NA|TRBV6-6|NA
CASSRQTGDENSPLHF
TGTGCCAGCAGTCGACAGACAGGCGACGAAAATTCACCCCTCCACTTT
>TRBJ1-2|TRBD1|TRBV5-1|NA
CASSLRTGGSLDYGYTF
TGCGCCAGCAGCTTACGGACAGGGGGCAGCTTAGACTATGGCTACACCTTC
>TRBJ2-1|NA|TRBV5-1|NA
CASSLVPAGSYNEQFF
TGCGCCAGCAGCTTGGTTCCCGCTGGGTCCTACAATGAGCAGTTCTTC
>TRBJ1-1|NA|TRBV25-1|few
CASSDGGVDTEAFF
TGTGCCAGCAGTGATGGAGGGGTAGACACTGAAGCTTTCTTT
>TRBJ2-2|TRBD1|TRBV6-5|NA
CASKLQGIPGELFF
TGTGCCAGCAAGCTACAGGGGATCCCCGGGGAGCTGTTTTTT
>TRBJ1-6|TRBD1|TRBV7-9|NA
CASSLLTGVYNSPLHF
TGTGCCAGCAGCTTACTAACAGGGGTTTATAATTCACCCCTCCACTTT
>TRBJ1-2|NA|TRBV29-1|NA
CSVGTSGGGYTF
TGCAGCGTCGGGACTTCTGGGGGGGGCTACACCTTC
>TRBJ1-5|NA|TRBV19|NA
CASQYGAGLHSNQPQHF
TGTGCCAGCCAATATGGGGCAGGCCTCCATAGCAATCAGCCCCAGCATTTT
>TRBJ1-2|TRBD1|TRBV6-5|once
CASSSPRTGGGYTF
TGTGCCAGCAGTTCCCCCAGGACAGGGGGTGGCTACACCTTC
>TRBJ2-5|TRBD1|TRBV5-6|once
CASSLTGETQETQYF
TGTGCCAGCAGCTTAACAGGGGAAACTCAAGAGACCCAGTACTTC